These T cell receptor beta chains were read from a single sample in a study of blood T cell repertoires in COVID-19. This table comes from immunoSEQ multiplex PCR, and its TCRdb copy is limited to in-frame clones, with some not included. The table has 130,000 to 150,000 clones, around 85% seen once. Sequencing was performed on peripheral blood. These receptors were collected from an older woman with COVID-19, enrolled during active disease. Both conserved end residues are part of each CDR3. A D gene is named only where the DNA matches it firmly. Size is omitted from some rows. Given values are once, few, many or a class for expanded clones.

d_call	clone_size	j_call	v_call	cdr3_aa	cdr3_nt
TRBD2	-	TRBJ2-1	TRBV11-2	CASRASGGGYNEQFF	TGTGCCAGCAGGGCCTCGGGCGGGGGCTACAATGAGCAGTTCTTC
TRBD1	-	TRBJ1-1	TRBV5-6	CASSLGQGSTEAFF	TGTGCCAGCAGCTTAGGACAGGGTTCCACTGAAGCTTTCTTT
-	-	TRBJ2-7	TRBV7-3	CASSLTVTGEQYF	TGTGCCAGCAGCTTAACGGTGACCGGGGAGCAGTACTTC
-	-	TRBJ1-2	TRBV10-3	CAITLDSLAGYTF	TGTGCCATCACCTTGGACAGCCTAGCAGGCTACACCTTC
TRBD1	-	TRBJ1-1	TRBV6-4	CASSLTGALGTEAFF	TGTGCCAGCAGCCTGACAGGGGCGCTCGGTACTGAAGCTTTCTTT
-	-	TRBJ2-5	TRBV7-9	CASTHLPTVQETQYF	TGTGCCAGCACCCACTTGCCGACAGTACAAGAGACCCAGTACTTC
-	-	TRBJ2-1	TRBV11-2	CASSLAQFAYNEQFF	TGTGCCAGCAGCTTAGCACAGTTCGCCTACAATGAGCAGTTCTTC
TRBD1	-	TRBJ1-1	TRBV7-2	CASGLHSGTENTEAFF	TGTGCCAGCGGCTTGCATTCCGGGACAGAGAACACTGAAGCTTTCTTT
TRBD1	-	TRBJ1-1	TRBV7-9	CASSGEDRRGTEAFF	TGTGCCAGCAGCGGGGAGGACAGGAGGGGCACTGAAGCTTTCTTT
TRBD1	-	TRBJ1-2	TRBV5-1	CASSLRRDSTYGYTF	TGCGCCAGCAGCTTACGACGGGACAGTACCTATGGCTACACCTTC
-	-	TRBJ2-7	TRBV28	CASRVGGASNEQYF	TGTGCCAGCAGGGTTGGGGGGGCCAGCAACGAGCAGTACTTC
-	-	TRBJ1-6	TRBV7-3	CASSLVGGNDSPLHF	TGTGCCAGCAGCTTGGTAGGGGGAAATGATTCACCCCTCCACTTT
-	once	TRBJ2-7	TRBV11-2	CASKTYRGGHISYEQYF	TGTGCCAGCAAAACTTACAGGGGGGGGCATATATCCTACGAGCAGTACTTC
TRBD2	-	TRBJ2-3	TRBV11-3	CASSSGLAGVPSTDTQYF	TGTGCCAGCAGCTCGGGACTAGCGGGGGTGCCTAGCACAGATACGCAGTATTTT
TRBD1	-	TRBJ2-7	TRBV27	CASSYAGTGMYEQYF	TGTGCCAGCAGTTATGCCGGGACAGGGATGTACGAGCAGTACTTC
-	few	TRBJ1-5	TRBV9	CASSVDNDQPQHF	TGTGCCAGCAGCGTAGATAATGATCAGCCCCAGCATTTT
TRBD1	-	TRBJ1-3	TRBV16	CASSRTGTGGNTIYF	TGTGCCAGCAGCCGAACCGGGACAGGGGGTAACACCATATATTTT
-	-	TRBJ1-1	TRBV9	CASSAQGAGMNTEAFF	TGTGCCAGCAGCGCCCAGGGTGCTGGGATGAACACTGAAGCTTTCTTT